Below are 23 T cell receptor beta chains sequenced from a single sample in a study of T cell clones after liver transplantation. The protocol was immunoSEQ multiplex PCR, while the TCRdb copy is restricted to in-frame clones and leaves out a portion. The sample carries nearly 15,000 clones, approximately 91% recorded once. Sequences were derived from CD8+ T cells from blood, sampled before liver transplant. These receptors all come from a human donor who received a liver transplant.

V gene TRBV27 combines with J gene TRBJ1-2; 8 nucleotides align to TRBD1. Germline V CDR1 and CDR2: MNHEY, SMNVEV (reference sequence). V lost 4 bases and J lost 6; bases outside the gene matches: 10. CDR3 length: 15 residues. CDR3 region: CASSSISRQGHGYTF. In DNA form, the CDR3 reads TGTGCCAGCAGTTCAATCTCACGACAGGGGCATGGCTACACCTTC.

The chain recombines TRBV7-3 with TRBJ2-2; D not resolved. Germline V gene data show CDR1 as SGHTA and CDR2 as FQGTGA. The CDR3 consists of 14 residues. With 3 bases removed from V and 6 bases from J, the gap between germline ends came to 11 bases. The CDR3 is CASSLTGNAGELFF. Written as DNA, the CDR3 is TGTGCCAGCAGCTTGACTGGTAATGCCGGGGAGCTGTTTTTT.

A remark on this clone: This sequence is one base from a far larger clone and is likely a read error. The CDR3 loop reads CASSLSQGWGAQHF. In DNA form, the CDR3 reads TGTGCCAGCAGTTTATCACAGGGGTGGGGGGCCCAGCATTTT. This chain uses TRBV27 with TRBJ1-5, with 7 bases identical to TRBD1. This CDR3 comprises 14 residues. V lost 0 bases, J lost 11 bases, and 7 bases stayed unmatched. In germline, CDR1 is MNHEY, CDR2 SMNVEV (reference sequence).

This clone was found once. The chain uses TRBV19 and TRBJ2-1, with a possible D match to TRBD1 (6 bases). Germline CDR1 and CDR2: LNHDA and SQIVND (reference sequence). This CDR3 is 15 amino acids long. The V and J ends lost 5 bases and 5 bases respectively, with 16 bases between them. Here the CDR3 reads CASSSQGTGDNEQFF. The CDR3 bases are TGTGCCAGTAGTTCACAGGGCACAGGAGACAATGAGCAGTTCTTC.

J is TRBJ1-2 and V is TRBV5-1; TRBD1 matches 9 bases. Germline-derived CDR1 and CDR2 are SGHRS and YFSETQ. V was pared by 4 bases and J by 4 bases, with 5 bases of the junction left unmatched. The CDR3 covers 14 residues. Here the CDR3 reads CASSPGQGSYGYTF. CDR3 coding DNA: TGCGCCAGCAGCCCGGGACAGGGATCCTATGGCTACACCTTC.

The V call is TRBV10-3, the J call TRBJ2-2; D remains unclear. Germline assignment: CDR1 ENHRY and CDR2 SYGVKD. This CDR3 has 12 residues. Trimming left V 7 bases short and J 7 bases short, with 10 bases between. CDR3 DNA: TGTGCCATCACAAGCAATGTCGGGGAGCTGTTTTTT. Its translation: CAITSNVGELFF.

The genes are TRBV7-9 and TRBJ2-1; TRBD2 agrees at 8 bases. Germline lookup yields CDR1 SEHNR and CDR2 FQNEAQ (reference sequence). This CDR3 is built from 15 residues. V dropped 6 bases and J dropped 2; count of bases not matched to a gene: 6. The CDR3 here is CASRRTSGTYNEQFF. CDR3 nucleotides: TGTGCCAGCAGAAGAACTAGCGGCACCTACAATGAGCAGTTCTTC.

This rearrangement joins TRBV27 to TRBJ1-5; D is undetermined. V lost 0 bases and J 4 bases, leaving 4 bases between the germline ends. This CDR3 region has 13 residues. CDR1 and CDR2 from the germline V gene are MNHEY and SMNVEV (reference sequence). CDR3 nucleotide sequence: TGTGCCAGCAGTTTATCTCAGAATCAGCCCCAGCATTTT. Translated, it gives CASSLSQNQPQHF.

This clone appeared once. The rearrangement joins TRBV9 to TRBJ2-7; 8 bases agree with TRBD1. The germline CDR1 and CDR2 sequences are SGDLS and YYNGEE. The CDR3 length is 13 residues. V dropped 2 bases and J dropped 5; count of bases not matched to a gene: 3. For the CDR3, the DNA is TGTGCCAGCAGCGTCCAGGGGGCGGACGAGCAGTACTTC. This sequence encodes CASSVQGADEQYF.

The chain carries TRBV27 and TRBJ2-7; 9 nucleotides match TRBD1. The CDR3 extends over 15 amino acids. Germline trimming cut 2 bases from V and 6 bases from J; bases unmatched to any gene: 8. Germline V gene lookup returns CDR1 MNHEY and CDR2 SMNVEV (reference sequence). CDR3 in amino acids: CASSLGGTGPVEQYF. CDR3 nucleotides: TGTGCCAGCAGTTTAGGCGGGACAGGGCCTGTCGAGCAGTACTTC.

This chain links TRBV28 with TRBJ2-7; D not resolved. CDR3 length equals 15 residues. Per the germline V gene, CDR1 is MDHEN and CDR2 is SYDVKM. V was cut by 7 bases and J by 1 base, with 17 bases left in between. The DNA for the CDR3 is TGTGCCAGCACACGCCCCCAAGTTCCTTCCTACGAGCAGTACTTC. Translated: CASTRPQVPSYEQYF. The complete variable domain, with remaining parts taken from reference TRBV28 and TRBJ2-7, reads DVKVTQSSRYLVKRTGEKVFLECVQDMDHENMFWYRQDPGLGLRLIYFSYDVKMKEKGDIPEGYSVSREKKERFSLILESASTNQTSMYLCASTRPQVPSYEQYFGPGTRLTVT.

This clone is classed as medium-sized. V and J are TRBV5-5 and TRBJ2-3, with TRBD1 identical over 9 bases. The CDR3 is made up of 15 amino acids. CDR1 SGHKS and CDR2 YYEKEE come from the germline V gene (reference sequence). Germline trimming cut 0 bases from V and 4 bases from J; bases unmatched to any gene: 3. CDR3: CASSLEQGASDTQYF. For the CDR3, the DNA is TGTGCCAGCAGCTTGGAACAGGGGGCCTCAGATACGCAGTATTTT.

The chain uses TRBV5-1 and TRBJ2-7; 11 bases fit TRBD1. Per the germline V gene, CDR1 is SGHRS and CDR2 is YFSETQ. This CDR3 spans 16 amino acids. After removal of 4 bases from V and 3 bases from J, the junction contained 9 bases not matched to a gene. The CDR3 bases are TGCGCCAGCAGCCCGGGACAGGGGGACCCGTTCTACGAGCAGTACTTC. Protein product: CASSPGQGDPFYEQYF.

The V and J genes are TRBV28 and TRBJ2-5; tentatively, D is TRBD2 (5 bases). V was cut by 2 bases and J by 3 bases, with 10 bases left in between. Germline V gene sequence: CDR1 MDHEN, CDR2 SYDVKM. The CDR3 contains 14 residues. The CDR3 here is CASSLRGLEETQYF. The DNA for the CDR3 is TGTGCCAGCAGTTTACGAGGGTTAGAAGAGACCCAGTACTTC.

This chain links TRBV4-1 with TRBJ2-5; 11 nucleotides agree with TRBD2. V shed 1 base, J shed 1 base, and the junction held 2 bases outside the gene matches. The CDR3 spans 16 residues. Germline CDR1 and CDR2: MGHRA and YSYEKL. The CDR3 bases are TGCGCCAGCAGCCAAGGGGGACTAGCGGCCCAAGAGACCCAGTACTTC. Protein product: CASSQGGLAAQETQYF.

The J gene is TRBJ2-1, the V gene TRBV9; TRBD2 agrees at 13 bases. V shed 4 bases and J 6 bases; nucleotides not matched to a gene: 4. This CDR3 is 15 amino acids long. Germline CDR1 is SGDLS and CDR2 is YYNGEE. The CDR3 bases are TGTGCCAGCAGCACCACTAGCGGGAGGGGCAATGAGCAGTTCTTC. It codes for CASSTTSGRGNEQFF.

This sequence joins TRBV7-8 and TRBJ2-1; TRBD2 agrees at 9 bases. Germline CDR1 SGHVS, CDR2 FQNEAQ. Unmatched junction bases numbered 12, after V lost 5 bases and J lost 7 bases. The CDR3 consists of 16 residues. The chain's CDR3 is CASSPSGINPWNEQFF. CDR3 bases: TGTGCCAGCAGCCCTAGCGGGATAAACCCTTGGAATGAGCAGTTCTTC.

The rearrangement uses TRBV11-1 and TRBJ1-1; 8 positions match TRBD1. The CDR3 is 17 residues long. The V gene end was trimmed by 4 bases and the J gene end by 4 bases; junction bases not matched to a gene: 14. Germline V gene lookup returns CDR1 SGHAT and CDR2 FQDESV (reference sequence). Here the CDR3 DNA reads TGTGCCAGCAGCTATGGGGGACCAGGGGGCAGGTTCACTGAAGCTTTCTTT. Translation: CASSYGGPGGRFTEAFF.

The chain combines TRBV14 with TRBJ2-6, with D possibly TRBD1 on 5 matching bases. Germline CDR1 and CDR2: SGHDN and FVKESK. Trimming stripped 4 bases from V and 4 bases from J, with 11 bases between. There are 15 residues in the CDR3. The CDR3 protein is CASSPLGAGANVLTF. The DNA for the CDR3 is TGTGCCAGCAGCCCATTAGGGGCCGGGGCCAACGTCCTGACTTTC.

The rearrangement joins TRBV5-6 to TRBJ2-1, with a possible D match to TRBD2 (5 bases). The CDR3 totals 15 residues. CDR1 and CDR2 (germline): SGHDT, YYEEEE. With 0 bases removed from V and 1 base from J, the gap between germline ends came to 8 bases. The CDR3 spells CASSLAGTSYNEQFF. The DNA of the CDR3 is TGTGCCAGCAGCTTGGCGGGAACTTCCTACAATGAGCAGTTCTTC.

V and J are TRBV29-1 and TRBJ2-3; D might be TRBD1 or TRBD2, each matching 5 bases. Germline V lookup: CDR1 SQVTM, CDR2 ANQGSEA. Trimming shortened V by 1 base and J by 3 bases, and 20 bases separated the two germline ends. The CDR3 is 17 amino acids. This CDR3 is CSVEAQGVGEGTDTQYF. The CDR3 DNA is TGCAGCGTTGAAGCTCAGGGAGTGGGAGAGGGGACAGATACGCAGTATTTT.

The V call is TRBV7-9, the J call TRBJ2-7; 10 bases agree with TRBD1. The CDR3 is 17 residues long. Germline values: CDR1 SEHNR, CDR2 FQNEAQ (reference sequence). The V segment lost 5 bases and the J segment 3 bases; nucleotides outside the gene matches: 13. In DNA form, the CDR3 reads TGTGCCAGCAGCCTCCGGAGGGGGACAGGGGCCTACTACGAGCAGTACTTC. As protein: CASSLRRGTGAYYEQYF.

This chain uses TRBV4-1 with TRBJ1-2; D ambiguous. Germline V gene lookup returns CDR1 MGHRA and CDR2 YSYEKL. The V gene lost 0 bases and the J gene lost 3 bases, with 8 bases spanning the gap. CDR3 length equals 14 residues. The CDR3 here is CASSQDWEDYGYTF. In DNA form, the CDR3 reads TGCGCCAGCAGCCAAGATTGGGAGGACTATGGCTACACCTTC.